Listed below are T cell receptor beta chains from one sample, sequenced in a study of T cell responses to AZD1222 COVID-19 vaccine. Generated by immunoSEQ multiplex PCR, the TCRdb table keeps only in-frame clones and is missing some. The sample lists 100,000 or so clones, 82% seen once, with 4% to 6% in the top ten. This sample comprised peripheral blood, obtained on day 0 of AZD1222 vaccination. Receptor source: an adult in good health. The conserved cysteine and the conserved F or W are not part of the CDR3 here. D genes are given only for firm matches. Clone sizes are given selectively: once, few, many, or a class where the clone is expanded.

abundance: NA
j_gene: TRBJ1-1
d_gene: NA
v_gene: TRBV5-1
CDR3aa: ASSNLGMGTEAF

abundance: NA
j_gene: TRBJ1-3
d_gene: NA
v_gene: TRBV4-3
CDR3aa: ASSQEASIDRPSGNTIY

abundance: NA
j_gene: TRBJ1-2
d_gene: NA
v_gene: TRBV29-1
CDR3aa: SVGTASLDT

abundance: NA
j_gene: TRBJ2-3
d_gene: NA
v_gene: TRBV7-3
CDR3aa: ASSLTGQGVADTQY

abundance: NA
j_gene: TRBJ2-3
d_gene: NA
v_gene: TRBV5-1
CDR3aa: ASSYRDSTDTQY

abundance: NA
j_gene: TRBJ1-1
d_gene: TRBD1
v_gene: TRBV6-5
CDR3aa: ASSSMSGGATEAF

abundance: NA
j_gene: TRBJ2-2
d_gene: NA
v_gene: TRBV12-3/TRBV12-4
CDR3aa: ASSPTPSGELF

abundance: NA
j_gene: TRBJ1-5
d_gene: TRBD1
v_gene: TRBV6-5
CDR3aa: ASSFPQTGTQPQH

abundance: NA
j_gene: TRBJ1-5
d_gene: NA
v_gene: TRBV2
CDR3aa: ASSEGAVQPQH

abundance: once
j_gene: TRBJ2-7
d_gene: NA
v_gene: TRBV7-8
CDR3aa: ASSSPARAHRTQYEQY

abundance: once
j_gene: TRBJ1-3
d_gene: NA
v_gene: TRBV6-5
CDR3aa: ASSYRTPNSGNTIY

abundance: NA
j_gene: TRBJ1-2
d_gene: NA
v_gene: TRBV5-4
CDR3aa: ASSLGAGYVYGYT

abundance: NA
j_gene: TRBJ1-2
d_gene: NA
v_gene: TRBV30
CDR3aa: AWSVQLGADYGYT

abundance: NA
j_gene: TRBJ2-2
d_gene: NA
v_gene: TRBV5-8
CDR3aa: ASTVASGVNTGELF

abundance: many
j_gene: TRBJ2-7
d_gene: NA
v_gene: TRBV4-1
CDR3aa: ASSQDYAGGLREQY

abundance: NA
j_gene: TRBJ1-3
d_gene: NA
v_gene: TRBV30
CDR3aa: AWGPGGSGNTIY

abundance: NA
j_gene: TRBJ2-5
d_gene: NA
v_gene: TRBV5-1
CDR3aa: ASSPQGGGETQY

abundance: once
j_gene: TRBJ2-5
d_gene: NA
v_gene: TRBV7-2
CDR3aa: ASSPNPGGGGTQY

abundance: NA
j_gene: TRBJ1-5
d_gene: TRBD1
v_gene: TRBV4-1
CDR3aa: ASIPTGTGNGVSNQPQH

abundance: few
j_gene: TRBJ1-1
d_gene: NA
v_gene: TRBV2
CDR3aa: ASSEDLDAF

abundance: NA
j_gene: TRBJ1-1
d_gene: NA
v_gene: TRBV19
CDR3aa: ASSIAGIPGRAF

abundance: NA
j_gene: TRBJ1-6
d_gene: NA
v_gene: TRBV7-2
CDR3aa: ASSWNVSPLH

abundance: NA
j_gene: TRBJ1-5
d_gene: NA
v_gene: TRBV2
CDR3aa: ASMDGRVQQPQH

abundance: NA
j_gene: TRBJ1-4
d_gene: NA
v_gene: TRBV19
CDR3aa: ASSLWDEKLF

abundance: NA
j_gene: TRBJ2-7
d_gene: TRBD1
v_gene: TRBV12-3/TRBV12-4
CDR3aa: ASGQDYEQY

abundance: NA
j_gene: TRBJ2-5
d_gene: NA
v_gene: TRBV5-6
CDR3aa: ASSLVGQETQY

abundance: once
j_gene: TRBJ1-1
d_gene: NA
v_gene: TRBV11-2
CDR3aa: ASSPRAPGTEAF

abundance: NA
j_gene: TRBJ1-2
d_gene: NA
v_gene: TRBV28
CDR3aa: ASRAPIGYT

abundance: once
j_gene: TRBJ1-4
d_gene: TRBD1
v_gene: TRBV10-3
CDR3aa: ATRGGGPGEKLF